The present TCR beta chain was sequenced within a study of blood T cell repertoires in COVID-19. Methods used by the authors: From reference gene primer amplification, estimates of nucleated cell counts were derived. Only in-frame clones appear in the TCRdb table, and some are missing; sequencing was by immunoSEQ multiplex PCR. That table supplies the V and J calls and clone size; D and trimming were determined from the DNA. The sample shows over 100,000 clones, 91% of them seen only once. This clonotype was sampled from a human donor in a cohort sampled during active COVID-19. Sequenced material: peripheral blood.

CDR3 in amino acids: CASRKTPGSNQPQHF. CDR3 DNA sequence: TGTGCCAGCAGGAAGACCCCCGGCAGCAATCAGCCCCAGCATTTT. This chain links TRBV19 with TRBJ1-5, with D hard to call. This CDR3 is built from 15 residues. Looked up from germline, CDR1 is LNHDA and CDR2 is SQIVND (reference sequence). V lost 9 bases, J lost 1 base, and 16 bases lay in between.